This T cell receptor beta chain is drawn from a study of blood T cells in healthy people across ages. Study-level points and caveats: Donor CMV infection status was unknown, possibly confounding age-related changes in expanded clonotypes.

Together with a sample-barcoded 5' primer, a J-beta primer mix was included in a second PCR lasting roughly 6 to 12 cycles. In TCRdb, the 5' RACE reads were re-called with MiXCR into one record per CDR3 protein. The sample carries 1.5 million to 2 million distinct CDR3 sequences, 28% recorded once. Each of the donors had approximately 10 milliliters of peripheral blood drawn into EDTA-treated Vacutainer tubes. In the case of this clonotype: The target antigen is unknown.

The sequenced sample consisted of blood. The TCR sequence derives from a woman aged 25 to 39 in good health.

CDR3 in DNA: TGTGCCAGCAGCCGACCGGGAACAGTCTATGGCTACACCTTC. It encodes CASSRPGTVYGYTF. The chain carries TRBV3-1 and TRBJ1-2; no clear D. The CDR3 has 14 residues. Deletions cut 4 bases from V and 4 bases from J, with 13 bases between. CDR1 LGHDT and CDR2 YNNKEL come from the germline V gene (reference sequence).